This TCR beta chain was profiled in a study of Graves' ophthalmopathy and Graves' hyperthyroidism. Study conclusions and caveats: In blood, most expanded thyroid clonotypes above 0.001 frequency were also detected.

Donors with ophthalmopathy: moderate-to-severe activity, CAS ≥3, NOSPECS ≥4, duration under 3 months. Scientists amplified the TCR beta CDR3 regions from RNA transcripts. Second-round multiplex PCR followed a first-round RT-PCR using HTBI primers. A single record per CDR3 protein comes from TCRdb applying MiXCR to the multiplex PCR reads. The sample has about 220,000 distinct CDR3 sequences, 20% to 25% seen once. V dropped 4 bases and J dropped 4; count of bases not matched to a gene: 5. CDR1 and CDR2 from the germline V gene are SGHTA and FQGNSA. There are 14 residues in the CDR3. This clonotype was observed at least ten times. The antigen is undetermined.

This chain connects TRBV7-2 to TRBJ2-7; TRBD2 matches at 9 bases. The source material was peripheral blood. The clonotype was recovered from a woman aged 45 to 65 with Graves' ophthalmopathy. CDR3 protein: CASSYGTSSYEQYF. In nucleotides, the CDR3 is TGTGCCAGCAGCTACGGGACTAGCAGTTACGAGCAGTACTTC.